The 18 T cell receptor beta chains reported below all come from one sample, sequenced in a study of blood T cell repertoires in COVID-19. Generated by immunoSEQ multiplex PCR, the TCRdb table keeps only in-frame clones and is missing some. The sample lists approximately 280,000 clones, about nine tenths occurring once. Material for sequencing was PBMCs or T cells enriched from blood (not recorded which). These receptors were collected from a woman aged 18-35 years who had recovered from COVID-19.

The rearrangement joins TRBV18 to TRBJ2-1; weak D call: TRBD1 (5 bases). The CDR3 length is 14 residues. CDR1 and CDR2 from the germline V gene are KGHSH and LQKENI. Trimming left V 2 bases short and J 9 bases short, with 14 bases between. CDR3 loop: CASSPGAELGEQFF. CDR3 nucleotides: TGTGCCAGCTCACCAGGGGCAGAATTAGGTGAGCAGTTCTTC.

J is TRBJ2-2 and V is TRBV28; 9 nucleotides line up with TRBD2. Germline V gene data show CDR1 as MDHEN and CDR2 as SYDVKM. The CDR3 extends over 15 amino acids. Trimming removed 6 bases from V and 6 bases from J; junction bases left unmatched: 8. The chain's CDR3 is CASRGASGKSGELFF. Written as DNA, the CDR3 is TGTGCCAGCAGGGGGGCTAGCGGGAAGTCCGGGGAGCTGTTTTTT.

CDR3: CATSRDRTGGVNTIYF. The CDR3 coding sequence is TGTGCCACCAGCAGAGATCGGACAGGGGGAGTAAACACCATATATTTT. J is TRBJ1-3 and V is TRBV15; 10 bases align to TRBD1. CDR3 length equals 16 residues. V trimming: 0 bases; J trimming: 6 bases; junction bases outside the gene matches: 5. Per the germline V gene, CDR1 is LNHNV and CDR2 is YYDKDF (reference sequence).

The V call is TRBV18, the J call TRBJ1-3; 7 nucleotides line up with TRBD1. CDR3 length: 15 residues. J lost 0 bases, V lost 2 bases, and 1 base had no gene match. Germline CDR1 is KGHSH and CDR2 is LQKENI. In DNA, the CDR3 is TGTGCCAGCTCACCAAACAGGGGCTCTGGAAACACCATATATTTT. It translates to CASSPNRGSGNTIYF. Full variable domain (rest looked up from reference TRBV18 and TRBJ1-3): NAGVMQNPRHLVRRRGQEARLRCSPMKGHSHVYWYRQLPEEGLKFMVYLQKENIIDESGMPKERFSAEFPKEGPSILRIQQVVRGDSAAYFCASSPNRGSGNTIYFGEGSWLTVV.

The chain combines TRBV7-2 with TRBJ2-3, with D perhaps TRBD2 (7 bases). CDR1 is SGHTA and CDR2 is FQGNSA in the germline V gene. Trimming shortened V by 5 bases and J by 4 bases, and 19 bases separated the two germline ends. This CDR3 spans 16 amino acids. CDR3 sequence (DNA): TGTGCCAGCAGCCCATTTGATAGAGGGGGGGCAGATACGCAGTATTTT. Protein sequence: CASSPFDRGGADTQYF.

The rearrangement uses TRBV19 and TRBJ2-6; 10 bases are a match to TRBD2. V lost 4 bases to trimming and J lost 0 bases; unmatched junction nucleotides: 6. Germline V gives CDR1 LNHDA, CDR2 SQIVND (reference sequence). This CDR3 spans 18 amino acids. CDR3 in amino acids: CASSRGLAVRSGANVLTF. The CDR3 coding sequence is TGTGCCAGTAGTAGAGGACTAGCGGTGCGCTCTGGGGCCAACGTCCTGACTTTC. Full variable domain (missing parts from reference TRBV19 and TRBJ2-6): DGGITQSPKYLFRKEGQNVTLSCEQNLNHDAMYWYRQDPGQGLRLIYYSQIVNDFQKGDIAEGYSVSREKKESFPLTVTSAQKNPTAFYLCASSRGLAVRSGANVLTFGAGSRLTVL.

The genes are TRBV10-3 and TRBJ2-7; perhaps TRBD2 as D (5 bases). The germline V gene has CDR1 ENHRY and CDR2 SYGVKD. This CDR3 is built from 16 residues. Trimming removed 0 bases from V and 2 bases from J, with 14 bases in between. The CDR3: CAISESISGSPYEQYF. The CDR3 region has the DNA TGTGCCATCAGTGAGTCGATATCGGGGAGCCCCTACGAGCAGTACTTC.

The chain couples TRBV11-3 to TRBJ2-7; TRBD2 agrees at 7 bases. This CDR3 contains 14 residues. V was clipped by 7 bases and J by 6 bases; unmatched bases: 12. Per the germline V gene, CDR1 is SGHNT and CDR2 is YENEEA. CDR3 sequence: CASTHPGGGLEQYF. The CDR3 DNA sequence: TGTGCCAGCACCCATCCGGGGGGAGGGCTCGAGCAGTACTTC. The whole variable domain, filled in from reference TRBV11-3 and TRBJ2-7, reads EAGVVQSPRYKIIEKKQPVAFWCNPISGHNTLYWYLQNLGQGPELLIRYENEEAVDDSQLPKDRFSAERLKGVDSTLKIQPAELGDSAVYLCASTHPGGGLEQYFGPGTRLTVT.

The V call is TRBV7-9, the J call TRBJ2-3; maybe TRBD2 (7 bases). The CDR3 has 17 amino acids. The germline CDR1 and CDR2 sequences are SEHNR and FQNEAQ (reference sequence). V was shortened by 7 bases and J by 3 bases, with 23 bases between the two germline ends. The CDR3 sequence is CASTVRGGLSGTDTQYF. The CDR3 DNA reads TGTGCCAGCACCGTGAGGGGGGGGCTTTCGGGGACAGATACGCAGTATTTT.

The chain has TRBV27 and TRBJ2-2; D perhaps matches TRBD2 (6 bases). Germline CDR1 MNHEY, CDR2 SMNVEV (reference sequence). The CDR3 length is 14 residues. With 4 bases removed from V and 7 bases from J, the gap between germline ends came to 13 bases. The CDR3 coding sequence is TGTGCCAGCAGTTCATTCGGGGGAGGCGGGGAGCTGTTTTTT. Translation: CASSSFGGGGELFF.

This sequence joins TRBV28 and TRBJ2-5; D not certain. CDR1 is MDHEN, CDR2 SYDVKM, per germline. The CDR3 contains 14 residues. V lost 8 bases to trimming and J lost 5 bases, with 18 bases between them. The CDR3 loop reads CASDLPLSGETQYF. For the CDR3, the DNA is TGTGCCAGCGACCTCCCACTCTCCGGGGAGACCCAGTACTTC. Filled out from reference TRBV28 and TRBJ2-5, the complete variable domain reads DVKVTQSSRYLVKRTGEKVFLECVQDMDHENMFWYRQDPGLGLRLIYFSYDVKMKEKGDIPEGYSVSREKKERFSLILESASTNQTSMYLCASDLPLSGETQYFGPGTRLLVL.

J is TRBJ2-5 and V is TRBV10-3; possibly TRBD1 for D (5 bases). CDR1 is ENHRY and CDR2 is SYGVKD in the germline V gene. This CDR3 region has 15 residues. Deletions cut 6 bases from V and 2 bases from J, with 16 bases between. DNA for the CDR3: TGTGCCATCAGATCATCAACAGGAGCTCAAGAGACCCAGTACTTC. Its protein product is CAIRSSTGAQETQYF.

This chain links TRBV2 with TRBJ1-5; tentative D call: TRBD1 (6 bases). Trimming took 6 bases from V and 2 from J, leaving 20 bases between them. Germline V CDR1 and CDR2: SNHLY, FYNNEI. The CDR3 has 17 amino acids. CDR3 DNA sequence: TGTGCCAGCAGCAAACAGGGTTTTGGGAATGGCAATCAGCCCCAGCATTTT. Its protein is CASSKQGFGNGNQPQHF. The variable domain in full, with the rest retrieved from reference TRBV2 and TRBJ1-5, is EPEVTQTPSHQVTQMGQEVILRCVPISNHLYFYWYRQILGQKVEFLVSFYNNEISEKSEIFDDQFSVERPDGSNFTLKIRSTKLEDSAMYFCASSKQGFGNGNQPQHFGDGTRLSIL.

This sequence joins TRBV2 and TRBJ2-7; 10 bases are shared with TRBD2. The CDR3 is 16 amino acids. V shed 1 base, J shed 2 bases, and the junction held 5 bases outside the gene matches. Germline loops: CDR1 SNHLY, CDR2 FYNNEI. Here the CDR3 reads CASSEVALAGAYEQYF. In DNA, the CDR3 is TGTGCCAGCAGTGAAGTCGCGCTAGCGGGAGCCTACGAGCAGTACTTC.

The gene calls are TRBV29-1 and TRBJ2-7, with 7 nucleotides matching TRBD1. The CDR3 is made up of 13 amino acids. V gave up 3 bases and J gave up 2 bases; unmatched junction bases: 4. CDR1 is SQVTM and CDR2 is ANQGSEA in the germline V gene. The CDR3 loop is CSVETDRPYEQYF. The CDR3 DNA reads as TGCAGCGTTGAGACGGACAGGCCCTACGAGCAGTACTTC.

V is TRBV10-3 and J is TRBJ2-1; 9 positions match TRBD1. V gave up 3 bases and J gave up 8 bases; unmatched junction bases: 8. The CDR3 is 15 amino acids. The V gene's germline CDR1 is ENHRY and CDR2 SYGVKD. This CDR3 reads CAISDRDREGDEQFF. In DNA form, the CDR3 reads TGTGCCATCAGTGACCGGGACAGGGAAGGCGATGAGCAGTTCTTC.

The J gene is TRBJ1-2, the V gene TRBV6-1; possible D gene TRBD1, 6 bases. CDR1 and CDR2 (germline): MNHNS, SASEGT. This CDR3 has 13 amino acids. V dropped 2 bases and J dropped 8 bases, with 12 bases sitting between them. The DNA for the CDR3 is TGTGCCAGCAGTGAATACAGGGTGGGGGGCTACACCTTC. Protein: CASSEYRVGGYTF.

The chain has TRBV5-1 and TRBJ2-2; 8 bases match TRBD1. The CDR3 runs to 14 residues. With 4 bases clipped from V and 6 bases from J, the junction kept 5 bases outside the gene matches. Germline V lookup: CDR1 SGHRS, CDR2 YFSETQ. CDR3 nucleotides: TGCGCCAGCAGCCCATACAGGGGGGCCGGGGAGCTGTTTTTT. Translation gives CASSPYRGAGELFF.